This TCR beta chain comes out of a study of shared clonotypes between healthy human individuals. Repertoires were generated with immunoSEQ multiplex PCR, while TCRdb's copy carries only in-frame clones and drops some. The table lists 1,500,000 or so clones, 95% to 97% of them singletons. This CDR3 is built from 15 residues. The germline V gene encodes CDR1 GTSNPN and CDR2 SVGIG (reference sequence). V was pared by 3 bases and J by 4 bases, with 9 bases of the junction left unmatched. The rearrangement joins TRBV30 to TRBJ1-2; 9 nucleotides agree with TRBD1. The clonotype was recovered from a young man in good health. The sequencing input was naive CD4+ T cells sorted from blood. Subset of the sample: CD45RA+ positively selected. CDR3 region: CAWRGRDRAFYGYTF. CDR3 bases: TGTGCCTGGAGGGGCCGGGACAGGGCTTTCTATGGCTACACCTTC. Filled out from reference TRBV30 and TRBJ1-2, the complete variable domain reads SQTIHQWPATLVQPVGSPLSLECTVEGTSNPNLYWYRQAAGRGLQLLFYSVGIGQISSEVPQNLSASRPQDRQFILSSKKLLLSDSGFYLCAWRGRDRAFYGYTFGSGTRLTVV.